A selection of T cell receptor beta chains follows, all from one sample in a study of blood T cell repertoires in COVID-19. The method was immunoSEQ multiplex PCR; TCRdb's version includes in-frame clones alone and lacks a portion of them. This table has roughly 42,000 clones, 80% to 90% appearing once. Source material: peripheral blood. The receptor source for this set is a man under 40 with active or convalescent COVID-19. The CDR3 runs from the conserved cysteine through the conserved F or W. Fields, in order: V gene, clone size, J gene, D gene, CDR3 DNA, CDR3 protein. D genes are given only for firm matches. Only some rows state a clone size, as once, few, many or a class for expanded clones.

>TRBV25-1|-|TRBJ2-1|TRBD1
TGTGCCAGCAGCCCGGGGAACAGGGGGCTTGTTGAGCAGTTCTTC
CASSPGNRGLVEQFF
>TRBV7-9|-|TRBJ1-3|-
TGTGCCAGCAGCTTAACTGATGCCTCTGGAAACACCATATATTTT
CASSLTDASGNTIYF
>TRBV5-1|-|TRBJ2-2|-
TGCGCCAGCAGTCAGACAGGAAAAACCGGGGAGCTGTTTTTT
CASSQTGKTGELFF
>TRBV6-5|-|TRBJ1-3|-
TGTGCCAGCAGTTACTCGCAGGGCAGCTCTGGAAACACCATATATTTT
CASSYSQGSSGNTIYF
>TRBV2|-|TRBJ1-1|TRBD1
TGTGCCAGCAGGACCCGACAGGGCTCGAGGACTGAAGCTTTCTTT
CASRTRQGSRTEAFF
>TRBV24-1|-|TRBJ2-2|-
TGTGCCACCAGTGACACCACAGGGAAGAACACCGGGGAGCTGTTTTTT
CATSDTTGKNTGELFF
>TRBV9|few|TRBJ2-2|-
TGTGCCAGCAGCGTAGCGGGAGTCTCGAACACCGGGGAGCTGTTTTTT
CASSVAGVSNTGELFF
>TRBV5-1|medium-sized|TRBJ2-3|TRBD2
TGCGCCAGCAGCCCCGGACTAGCGGGAGGGAGGACAGATACGCAGTATTTT
CASSPGLAGGRTDTQYF
>TRBV2|-|TRBJ1-2|-
TGTGCCAGCAGTGAATTCGAGAGGGCTAACTATGGCTACACCTTC
CASSEFERANYGYTF
>TRBV29-1|once|TRBJ2-3|-
TGCAGCGTTGAAGATCGGGGGACTCCCACAGATACGCAGTATTTT
CSVEDRGTPTDTQYF